Listed below are T cell receptor beta chains from one sample, sequenced in a study of tumor-infiltrating lymphocytes in primary liver carcinoma. TCRdb fed the multiplex PCR reads into MiXCR, producing one record per CDR3 protein. The sample consists of some 130,000 distinct CDR3 sequences, 65% to 75% of them appearing once. Sequencing was performed on tumor-adjacent normal liver tissue. The receptors were gathered from a woman aged 55-70 years with primary liver carcinoma and hepatitis B virus infection. CDR3s include the opening cysteine and the closing phenylalanine or tryptophan. Fields, in order: clone size, J gene, V gene, D gene, CDR3 protein, CDR3 DNA. The D gene is left open where the match is weak. Size is stated for part of the rows, as once, few or many counts, or as a class when the clone is expanded.

-,TRBJ2-7,TRBV11-2,TRBD2,CTSSYGGRTSGSKQYF,TGTACCAGCAGCTACGGCGGGAGGACATCGGGAAGCAAGCAGTACTTC
many,TRBJ1-5,TRBV4-1,-,CASSQVQGMGQPQHF,TGCGCCAGCAGCCAAGTTCAGGGGATGGGTCAGCCCCAGCATTTT
many,TRBJ2-5,TRBV6-2/TRBV6-3,TRBD2,CASKVAGSETQYF,TGTGCCAGCAAGGTAGCGGGATCGGAGACCCAGTACTTC
-,TRBJ2-3,TRBV6-2/TRBV6-3,-,CASIEGGFSTDTQYF,TGTGCCAGTATCGAGGGGGGCTTCTCCACAGATACGCAGTATTTT
-,TRBJ1-4,TRBV6-1,-,CTSGRPATNEKLFF,TGTACCAGCGGCCGGCCTGCGACTAATGAAAAACTGTTTTTT
-,TRBJ2-5,TRBV4-1,-,CTSSPDRFETQYF,TGCACCAGCAGCCCTGATAGGTTCGAGACCCAGTACTTC
-,TRBJ2-7,TRBV6-5,-,CASSYGHSCEQYF,TGTGCCAGCAGCTACGGACACTCCTGCGAGCAGTACTTC
-,TRBJ2-1,TRBV4-1,TRBD1,CASSQVTGVEQFF,TGCGCCAGCAGTCAAGTTACAGGGGTTGAGCAGTTCTTC
-,TRBJ2-1,TRBV6-1,TRBD1,CARSLDRVMAGQFF,TGTGCCAGAAGTTTGGACAGGGTCATGGCCGGGCAGTTCTTC
-,TRBJ2-1,TRBV11-2,TRBD2,CASSLGTSGRAYNEQFF,TGTGCCAGCAGCCTCGGGACTAGCGGGAGGGCGTATAATGAGCAGTTCTTC
-,TRBJ2-7,TRBV7-9,TRBD2,CANSLAGGSIYEQYF,TGTGCCAACAGCTTAGCGGGGGGTTCTATCTACGAGCAGTACTTC
once,TRBJ1-2,TRBV12-3/TRBV12-4,-,CASIAGTGMRGYTF,TGTGCCAGCATCGCCGGCACAGGAATGCGTGGCTACACCTTC
-,TRBJ1-2,TRBV29-1,TRBD1,CSDEGQGQNYSYTF,TGCAGCGATGAGGGACAGGGACAGAACTATAGCTACACCTTC
-,TRBJ2-6,TRBV29-1,-,CSVDAGSGADVLTF,TGCAGCGTCGATGCCGGCTCTGGGGCCGATGTCCTGACTTTC
-,TRBJ2-1,TRBV10-2,-,CGSSESRLGDNEQFF,TGCGGCAGTAGTGAGTCGCGGCTAGGGGACAATGAGCAGTTCTTC
-,TRBJ2-1,TRBV11-2,-,CAGSLVGGEMNEQFF,TGTGCCGGCAGCTTAGTAGGGGGAGAGATGAATGAGCAGTTCTTC
-,TRBJ1-6,TRBV12-3/TRBV12-4,-,CAGSLSGSHLHF,TGTGCCGGCAGTTTGTCCGGTTCACACCTCCACTTT
-,TRBJ2-6,TRBV11-2,-,CASSPRQGARANALTF,TGTGCCAGCAGCCCGAGGCAGGGAGCTAGGGCCAACGCCCTGACTTTC
few,TRBJ1-1,TRBV11-2,TRBD1,CANNSLTGDWNTEAFF,TGTGCCAACAACTCCTTAACAGGGGATTGGAACACTGAAGCCTTCTTT
-,TRBJ2-3,TRBV24-1,-,CATSRSSEDTQYF,TGTGCCACCAGTAGGTCTAGCGAAGATACGCAGTATTTT
-,TRBJ2-5,TRBV11-3,TRBD2,CASSATSDRETQYF,TGTGCCAGCAGCGCCACTAGCGACCGAGAGACCCAGTACTTC
many,TRBJ1-1,TRBV5-6,-,CASSSARQGGTEAFF,TGTGCCAGCAGCTCAGCCCGGCAGGGAGGCACTGAAGCTTTCTTT
-,TRBJ1-2,TRBV7-2,TRBD1,CASSTRTGSGYGYIF,TGTGCCAGCAGCACCAGGACAGGGTCGGGCTATGGCTACATCTTC
many,TRBJ2-1,TRBV28,-,CASSGPSSYNEQFF,TGTGCCAGCAGTGGACCTAGCTCCTACAATGAGCAGTTCTTC
-,TRBJ2-5,TRBV11-1,-,CVSNLGVQVRETQYF,TGTGTCAGCAACTTGGGTGTGCAGGTTAGAGAGACCCAGTACTTC
-,TRBJ2-1,TRBV28,TRBD2,CASSWTSGSKNEQFF,TGTGCCAGCAGCTGGACTAGCGGGAGTAAGAATGAGCAGTTCTTC
-,TRBJ2-2,TRBV5-6,-,CASSPRVEGRTGELFF,TGTGCCAGCAGCCCTAGGGTAGAGGGGAGGACCGGGGAGCTGTTTTTT
-,TRBJ2-6,TRBV6-5,-,CASSLDGSGTNVLTF,TGTGCCAGCAGTTTAGATGGGTCTGGGACCAACGTCCTGACTTTC
many,TRBJ1-6,TRBV6-5,-,CASSYDSSYNSPLHF,TGTGCCAGCAGTTACGACAGCTCCTATAATTCACCCCTCCACTTT
-,TRBJ2-7,TRBV10-3,TRBD2,CTISDRTGRGYEQYF,TGTACCATCAGTGACCGGACCGGGAGGGGCTACGAGCAGTACTTC
many,TRBJ2-1,TRBV6-1,-,CASSVWFRYEQFF,TGTGCCAGCAGTGTTTGGTTTCGGTATGAGCAGTTCTTC
once,TRBJ2-1,TRBV4-1,-,CASSPMARSYKDQFF,TGTGCCAGCAGCCCCATGGCTCGTTCCTACAAAGACCAGTTCTTC
few,TRBJ1-1,TRBV11-1,-,CASSHRDWVLGPSEAFF,TGTGCCAGCAGCCACCGGGACTGGGTCTTAGGTCCTTCTGAAGCTTTCTTT
-,TRBJ2-1,TRBV11-2,-,CSSSVGEADNEQFF,TGTAGCAGCAGCGTGGGGGAGGCAGACAATGAGCAGTTCTTC
few,TRBJ2-2,TRBV7-9,-,CASSLAELLTGELFF,TGTGCCAGCAGCTTAGCGGAATTGCTCACCGGGGAGCTGTTTTTT
-,TRBJ1-1,TRBV29-1,TRBD1,CSVGGRTGDGNTKAFF,TGCAGCGTCGGAGGAAGGACAGGGGACGGGAACACTAAAGCTTTCTTT
-,TRBJ2-1,TRBV5-4,-,CASSLAPSIYNEQFF,TGTGCCAGCAGCTTAGCTCCTTCAATATACAATGAGCAGTTCTTC
-,TRBJ2-7,TRBV4-1,-,CASSRGGNRDEEYF,TGCGCCAGCAGTCGTGGCGGGAATAGAGACGAGGAGTACTTC
many,TRBJ2-7,TRBV29-1,-,CSVGGRPHYEQYF,TGCAGCGTTGGTGGGAGGCCCCACTACGAGCAGTACTTC
many,TRBJ2-7,TRBV10-3,TRBD2,CAISEAGETGEQYF,TGTGCCATCAGCGAAGCGGGAGAAACTGGCGAGCAGTACTTC
few,TRBJ1-2,TRBV11-2,-,CVSSLWKGGGYTF,TGTGTCAGCAGCTTATGGAAGGGAGGCGGCTACACCTTC
-,TRBJ2-7,TRBV5-6,TRBD2,CASSTGLASDF,TGTGCCAGTAGCACGGGACTAGCGTCCGACTTC
many,TRBJ2-7,TRBV10-2,-,CASSEGSGFGERYF,TGCGCCAGCAGTGAGGGATCGGGGTTCGGCGAGCGGTACTTC
-,TRBJ1-5,TRBV4-1,-,CASDEAVRNQPQHF,TGCGCCAGCGACGAGGCAGTAAGGAATCAGCCCCAGCATTTT
-,TRBJ1-2,TRBV6-5,-,CTSSYGRHYGYTF,TGTACCAGCAGTTATGGAAGGCACTATGGCTACACCTTC
-,TRBJ2-5,TRBV6-1,-,CANSRTGRTQETQYF,TGTGCCAACAGTAGGACTGGACGGACACAAGAGACCCAGTACTTC
-,TRBJ1-6,TRBV6-1,-,CASSPRGDGSPLHF,TGTGCCAGCAGCCCAAGAGGGGACGGATCACCCCTCCACTTT
-,TRBJ2-7,TRBV11-2,TRBD2,CASSLGLAGASYEQYF,TGTGCCAGCAGTCTAGGACTAGCTGGAGCGAGTTACGAGCAGTACTTC
-,TRBJ1-1,TRBV19,TRBD1,CAISLQGPRANTEAFF,TGTGCCATTAGTTTACAGGGGCCAAGGGCGAACACTGAAGCTTTCTTT
many,TRBJ2-2,TRBV6-1,-,CASSRSGLANTGELFF,TGTGCCAGCAGCCGCTCTGGTCTCGCGAACACCGGGGAGCTGTTTTTT
-,TRBJ2-7,TRBV6-5,-,CASSKTTGTGYQEQYF,TGTGCCAGCAGTAAGACTACCGGGACGGGGTACCAGGAGCAGTACTTC
-,TRBJ2-2,TRBV4-1,TRBD2,CASTLKTSSVGELFF,TGCGCTAGCACCCTAAAGACTAGCTCGGTAGGGGAGCTGTTTTTT
-,TRBJ2-5,TRBV18,TRBD2,CASSPPGLVRETQYF,TGTGCCAGCTCACCCCCGGGACTAGTACGAGAGACTCAGTACTTC
-,TRBJ1-1,TRBV29-1,TRBD1,CSVCRTGTGNTEAFF,TGTAGCGTTTGCCGAACCGGGACAGGGAACACTGAAGCTTTCTTT
-,TRBJ1-2,TRBV29-1,-,CSVEGGNNGYTF,TGCAGTGTTGAGGGAGGAAATAATGGCTACACCTTC